One and the same sample provided the 7 T cell receptor beta chains below, sequenced in a study of spatial heterogeneity in lung cancer. TCRdb processed the 5' RACE reads anew with MiXCR; each CDR3 protein has one entry. The table includes about 41,000 distinct CDR3 sequences, about 12% detected once. Regarding time point: sample taken at primary tumor resection. No cell sorting; template was whole RNA from tumor, lung tissue or PBMC. Sample: PBMCs, taken at surgery. These receptors were collected from a female donor with early-stage non-small cell lung cancer.

A remark on this clonotype: Sequence at one end of the junction differs from germline and may be a read error. The rearrangement links TRBV6-5 to TRBJ1-2; D is unresolved. CDR3 length equals 15 residues. CDR1 and CDR2 from the germline V gene are MNHEY and SVGAGI. DNA of the CDR3: TGTGCCAGCAGTTACTCGCCGCGGGGAAACTATGGCGACACCTTC. Encoded protein: CASSYSPRGNYGDTF.

The chain couples TRBV29-1 to TRBJ2-1, with 10 bases that match TRBD2. Germline CDR1 SQVTM, CDR2 ANQGSEA. This CDR3 has 14 amino acids. V shed 5 bases and J 2 bases; nucleotides not matched to a gene: 3. The DNA for the CDR3 is TGCAGCGTTCCGGGACTAGCGACCTACAATGAGCAGTTCTTC. Its translation: CSVPGLATYNEQFF.

With regard to this clonotype: It may be a read error: a sequence one base away is much more abundant. The chain links TRBV5-1 to TRBJ2-5; 10 bases line up with TRBD2. The CDR3 runs 16 residues. Germline V gene data show CDR1 as SGHRS and CDR2 as YFSETQ. The CDR3 protein is CVSSFVSGGNQETQYF. The DNA of the CDR3 is TGCGTCAGCAGCTTTGTTAGCGGGGGGAATCAAGAGACCCAGTACTTC.

This clonotype occurred a few times. This sequence joins TRBV20-1 and TRBJ2-3; the match to TRBD2 covers 12 bases. The V segment lost 2 bases and the J segment 4 bases; nucleotides outside the gene matches: 1. Per germline, CDR1 DFQATT and CDR2 SNEGSKA (reference sequence). The CDR3 loop spans 14 amino acids. The CDR3 loop is CSARSSGGADTQYF. The CDR3, as DNA: TGCAGTGCTAGATCTAGCGGGGGGGCAGATACGCAGTATTTT.

The rearrangement links TRBV20-1 to TRBJ1-1; no firm D call. CDR1 is DFQATT and CDR2 is SNEGSKA in the germline V gene (reference sequence). This CDR3 is 11 amino acids long. V gave up 5 bases and J gave up 7 bases, with 11 bases separating them. CDR3 protein: CSAPQQVEAFF. CDR3 nucleotide sequence: TGCAGTGCTCCCCAGCAGGTTGAAGCTTTCTTT.

This clonotype was counted between two and nine times. The chain recombines TRBV2 with TRBJ2-3; TRBD1 aligns across 8 bases. The CDR3 contains 16 residues. V trimming: 1 base; J trimming: 2 bases; junction bases outside the gene matches: 5. Germline-derived CDR1 and CDR2 are SNHLY and FYNNEI. In nucleotides, the CDR3 is TGTGCCAGCAGTGAAGGGGCCAGGGGGCACACAGATACGCAGTATTTT. Its protein product is CASSEGARGHTDTQYF.

The CDR3, as DNA: TGTGCCAGCAGTTTATCTCCCCCCGCGTGGGGTCAGCCCCAGCATTTT. Its translation: CASSLSPPAWGQPQHF. The chain uses TRBV28 and TRBJ1-5; D is ambiguous. With 1 base removed from V and 6 bases from J, the gap between germline ends came to 16 bases. The CDR3 runs 16 residues. In germline, CDR1 is MDHEN, CDR2 SYDVKM.